A selection of T cell receptor beta chains follows, all from one sample in a study of beta chain features in type 1 diabetes. Profiled with immunoSEQ multiplex PCR; TCRdb holds only in-frame clones, not every one. The repertoire holds 60,000 to 75,000 clones, with approximately 62% as singletons. The specimen sequenced was Tregs from blood. Receptors originate from a woman in her late teens or twenties in good health. The CDR3 runs from the conserved cysteine through the conserved F or W. A D gene is named only where the DNA matches it firmly. Rows give clone size only sometimes, using once, few, many, or a class for an expanded clone.

v_call	clone_size	j_call	d_call	cdr3_nt	cdr3_aa
TRBV7-2	-	TRBJ2-7	TRBD2	TGTGCCAGCAGCTTAATCGCGGGGGGAAGGTACGAGCAGTACTTC	CASSLIAGGRYEQYF
TRBV19	-	TRBJ2-1	-	TGTGCCAGTAGTATAGATCACAGCTCCTACAATGAGCAGTTCTTC	CASSIDHSSYNEQFF
TRBV6-5	few	TRBJ1-1	-	TGTGCCAGCAGTTATCGGGTATATACTGAAGCTTTCTTT	CASSYRVYTEAFF
TRBV2	once	TRBJ2-1	-	TGTGCCAGCAGCCTCGGGGGTCTACCCTACAATGAGCAGTTCTTC	CASSLGGLPYNEQFF
TRBV5-1	-	TRBJ2-2	-	TGCGCCAGCAGTCCGAGCGCGTTGGGCACCGGGGAGCTGTTTTTT	CASSPSALGTGELFF
TRBV19	-	TRBJ2-7	TRBD2	TGTGCCAGTAGCCGAACCCGGACTAGCGGAACCTCCGAGCAGTACTTC	CASSRTRTSGTSEQYF
TRBV30	-	TRBJ1-1	-	TGTGCCTGGAGTGGGGGACATATGAACACTGAAGCTTTCTTT	CAWSGGHMNTEAFF
TRBV7-2	-	TRBJ2-6	-	TGTGCCAGCAGCTTAATAGGGGCTGGGGCCAACGTCCTGACTTTC	CASSLIGAGANVLTF
TRBV7-9	few	TRBJ1-1	-	TGTGCCAGCAGCTTAGTGGGCAGGGAAGCTTTCTTT	CASSLVGREAFF
TRBV4-2	once	TRBJ2-2	TRBD1	TGTGCCAGCAGCCAAGAGCTTAGGGGGCCCAACGGGGAGCTGTTTTTT	CASSQELRGPNGELFF
TRBV6-6	-	TRBJ2-7	-	TGTGCCAGCAGTTACGGGCAGTCCGAGCAGTACTTC	CASSYGQSEQYF
TRBV7-9	-	TRBJ2-7	TRBD1	TGTGCCAGCAGCTTAGACCGGACAGGGACGAAGCAGTACTTC	CASSLDRTGTKQYF
TRBV7-8	-	TRBJ2-7	TRBD2	TGTGCCAGCAGCTCAAGGACTAGCGGGAGCTCCTACGAGCAGTACTTC	CASSSRTSGSSYEQYF
TRBV7-9	-	TRBJ2-1	TRBD2	TGTGCCAGCAGCCTTGGGACTAGCTCTGAGCAGTTCTTC	CASSLGTSSEQFF
TRBV2	few	TRBJ1-5	-	TGTGCCAGCAAGGACAGAAGCAATCAGCCCCAGCATTTT	CASKDRSNQPQHF
TRBV6-6	few	TRBJ1-5	-	TGTGCCAGCAGTTCTCCGGGGGGATATCAGCCCCAGCATTTT	CASSSPGGYQPQHF
TRBV27	-	TRBJ2-6	TRBD1	TGTGCCAGCAGTTTCAGACAGGGGCTTACCTCTGGGGCCAACGTCCTGACTTTC	CASSFRQGLTSGANVLTF
TRBV5-1	-	TRBJ2-3	TRBD2	TGCGCCAGCTTTCCGGGACTAGCGAGCCCTACTCGCACAGATACGCAGTATTTT	CASFPGLASPTRTDTQYF
TRBV7-2	-	TRBJ1-1	-	TGTGCCAGCAGCTCGGCAGGGCCCGCTGAAGCTTTCTTT	CASSSAGPAEAFF
TRBV7-2	-	TRBJ2-7	-	TGTGCCAGCAGCTTTTCTTCTCTGAGCTCCTACGAGCAGTACTTC	CASSFSSLSSYEQYF
TRBV6-5	few	TRBJ1-2	-	TGTGCCAGCAGAGGCCAGGGGTGGTATGGCTACACCTTC	CASRGQGWYGYTF
TRBV27	-	TRBJ2-5	-	TGTGCCAGCAGCCGGAACAGGGCCCAAGAGACCCAGTACTTC	CASSRNRAQETQYF
TRBV5-6	-	TRBJ1-2	-	TGTGCCAGCAGCCATAAAGACAGGACTCTTACACGAGGCTACACCTTC	CASSHKDRTLTRGYTF
TRBV11-2	few	TRBJ2-7	TRBD1	TGTGCCAGCAGCTTTACCGGGACAGGGGGCTGGGAGCAGTACTTC	CASSFTGTGGWEQYF
TRBV10-1	-	TRBJ1-2	-	TGCGCCAGCAGTGAGACAGCAAACTATGGCTACACCTTC	CASSETANYGYTF
TRBV4-1	few	TRBJ2-5	-	TGCGCCAGCAGCCAAGCAGGATCCGGGACAACGAAAGAGACCCAGTACTTC	CASSQAGSGTTKETQYF
TRBV29-1	-	TRBJ2-7	TRBD2	TGCAGCGTTGAAGCCACCGGGACTAGCGGACTCTACGAGCAGTACTTC	CSVEATGTSGLYEQYF
TRBV11-2	-	TRBJ2-2	-	TGTGCCAGCAGCTCCCGCCGGGTAGCCGGGGAGCTGTTTTTT	CASSSRRVAGELFF
TRBV6-1	-	TRBJ1-1	TRBD1	TGTGCCAGCAGTGTAGCCGGGTTTCCGGGACAGGGGAACACTGAAGCTTTCTTT	CASSVAGFPGQGNTEAFF
TRBV9	-	TRBJ2-7	TRBD2	TGTGCCAGCAGCGTAGATGGGACTAGTGCGTCCTACGAGCAGTACTTC	CASSVDGTSASYEQYF
TRBV4-3	-	TRBJ2-7	-	TGCGCCAGCAGCCAAGCCCCTAGCCAGCGGGGACACTACGAGCAGTACTTC	CASSQAPSQRGHYEQYF
TRBV4-2	-	TRBJ2-3	TRBD2	TGTGCCAGCAGCTTGAGCGGGAGGGCTACAGATACGCAGTATTTT	CASSLSGRATDTQYF
TRBV7-9	few	TRBJ1-4	-	TGTGCCAGCAGCCTTGGGACAAGTAATGAAAAACTGTTTTTT	CASSLGTSNEKLFF
TRBV2	-	TRBJ2-2	-	TGTGCCAGCAGTAAAAGCGAGTACACCGGGGAGCTGTTTTTT	CASSKSEYTGELFF
TRBV7-9	-	TRBJ1-1	-	TGTGCCAGCAGCTCCGGGGGGGGGCTCCCGAACACTGAAGCTTTCTTT	CASSSGGGLPNTEAFF
TRBV9	-	TRBJ2-3	TRBD2	TGTGCCAGCAGCGTGGGACTAGCGGGCACAGATACGCAGTATTTT	CASSVGLAGTDTQYF